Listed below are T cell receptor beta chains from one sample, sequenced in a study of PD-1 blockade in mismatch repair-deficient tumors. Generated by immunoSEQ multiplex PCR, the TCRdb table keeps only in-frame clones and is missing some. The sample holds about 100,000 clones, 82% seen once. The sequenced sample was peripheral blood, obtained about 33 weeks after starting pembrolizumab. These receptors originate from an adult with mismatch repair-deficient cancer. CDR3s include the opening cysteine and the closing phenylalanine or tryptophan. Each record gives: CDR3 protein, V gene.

CDR3aa: CASSVSGRWDNEQFF
v_gene: TRBV9

CDR3aa: CASSWELSTDTQYF
v_gene: TRBV5-1

CDR3aa: CASRYSGTSAEQYF
v_gene: TRBV7-2

CDR3aa: CASSLVYHSGEGPRYEQYF
v_gene: TRBV5-6

CDR3aa: CASSYLVDGYTF
v_gene: TRBV6-6

CDR3aa: CASSSVTSGSKLFF
v_gene: TRBV7-6

CDR3aa: CASSGSGPNTGELFF
v_gene: TRBV6-5

CDR3aa: CASSQGRGREQYF
v_gene: TRBV14

CDR3aa: CASSKGTENLFF
v_gene: TRBV19

CDR3aa: CASSAGEAGELFF
v_gene: TRBV5-1

CDR3aa: CASSKSASGRADEQYF
v_gene: TRBV19

CDR3aa: CASSMRPLGYEQYF
v_gene: TRBV19

CDR3aa: CASSILQGAGNQPQHF
v_gene: TRBV28

CDR3aa: CASSLHGLVEQFF
v_gene: TRBV7-9

CDR3aa: CASSLGTSGGTDTQYF
v_gene: TRBV7-9

CDR3aa: CASSSTGAVDTEAFF
v_gene: TRBV28

CDR3aa: CASSHPLGLAGGRVQFF
v_gene: TRBV14

CDR3aa: CASSYRTSGTGEQYF
v_gene: TRBV6-5

CDR3aa: CASLSRRGRGGETQYF
v_gene: TRBV25-1